The 24 T cell receptor beta chains below were found in one sample sequenced in a study of blood T cell repertoires in COVID-19. Generated by immunoSEQ multiplex PCR, the TCRdb table keeps only in-frame clones and is missing some. Seen here are approximately 170,000 clones, less than 80% observed once, and the top ten hold 15% to 20%. The material sequenced was PBMCs or T cells enriched from blood (not recorded which). Every receptor here comes from a woman in her seventies in a cohort exposed to, infected with or recovered from COVID-19 (not recorded which).

Only one count was recorded for this clone. The chain joins TRBV7-9 to TRBJ2-5; 11 nucleotides align to TRBD2. Germline V lookup: CDR1 SEHNR, CDR2 FQNEAQ (reference sequence). The length of the CDR3 is 16 residues. V was pared by 5 bases and J by 2 bases, with 7 bases of the junction left unmatched. The CDR3 nucleotides are TGTGCCAGCAGCGGTTTAGCGGGAGGGATTCAAGAGACCCAGTACTTC. Residues: CASSGLAGGIQETQYF.

The CDR3 DNA reads as TGTGCCAGCTCACCTCAGGACAGCTCATACGAGCAGTACTTC. This translates into CASSPQDSSYEQYF. This chain connects TRBV18 to TRBJ2-7, with D possibly TRBD1 on 6 matching bases. This CDR3 has 14 amino acids. Germline CDR1 is KGHSH and CDR2 is LQKENI. Trimming left V 3 bases short and J 4 bases short, with 13 bases between.

This clone came up once. This chain uses TRBV6-5 with TRBJ1-5; D unresolved. The CDR3 contains 15 residues. From germline, CDR1 is MNHEY and CDR2 SVGAGI. The V gene lost 0 bases and the J gene lost 7 bases, with 13 bases spanning the gap. In DNA, the CDR3 is TGTGCCAGCAGTTACTCTATCTCGTCGGGGCAGCCCCAGCATTTT. Amino acid sequence: CASSYSISSGQPQHF.

The CDR3 region has the DNA TGTGCCAGCAGCCTAGGGGTGGGAGTCTACGAGCAGTACTTC. Its translation: CASSLGVGVYEQYF. The V and J genes are TRBV9 and TRBJ2-7, with D possibly being TRBD1 or TRBD2 (5 bases each). Per germline, CDR1 SGDLS and CDR2 YYNGEE. Trimming took 4 bases from V and 3 from J, leaving 14 bases between them. This CDR3 has 14 residues.

This chain connects TRBV18 to TRBJ1-3; TRBD1 matches at 7 bases. The CDR3 covers 16 residues. The germline V gene has CDR1 KGHSH and CDR2 LQKENI. Trimming cost V 2 bases and J 0 bases; bases outside gene matches: 4. The chain's CDR3 is CASSPARDSSGNTIYF. In nucleotides, the CDR3 is TGTGCCAGCTCACCAGCCCGGGACAGCTCTGGAAACACCATATATTTT.

The chain is built from TRBV2 and TRBJ1-2, with D perhaps matching TRBD1 (6 bases). This CDR3 is built from 13 residues. V shed 8 bases and J shed 8 bases, with 18 bases lying between them. Germline assignment: CDR1 SNHLY and CDR2 FYNNEI. The CDR3 protein is CASSAGGPQGYTF. CDR3 nucleotide sequence: TGTGCCAGCTCCGCTGGGGGCCCCCAGGGCTACACCTTC.

The chain uses TRBV7-8 and TRBJ1-4; D is uncertain. Between the trimmed V and J ends, which lost 1 base and 4 bases, there was a span of 7 bases. From germline, CDR1 is SGHVS and CDR2 FQNEAQ. The CDR3 runs to 14 residues. Written as DNA, the CDR3 is TGTGCCAGCAGCTTAGGAGGCTATAATGAAAAACTGTTTTTT. Translation: CASSLGGYNEKLFF. Combining the CDR3 with reference TRBV7-8 and TRBJ1-4 gives the whole variable domain GAGVSQSPRYKVAKRGQDVALRCDPISGHVSLFWYQQALGQGPEFLTYFQNEAQLDKSGLPSDRFFAERPEGSVSTLKIQRTQQEDSAVYLCASSLGGYNEKLFFGSGTQLSVL.

The chain couples TRBV3-1 (or the pseudogene TRBV3-2) to TRBJ1-6; the match to TRBD1 covers 7 bases. The CDR3 contains 15 residues. V lost 2 bases and J lost 6; bases outside the gene matches: 4. The V gene's germline CDR1 is LGHDT and CDR2 YNNKEL (reference sequence). The CDR3 spells CASSQLDRPNSPLHF. CDR3 DNA: TGTGCCAGCAGCCAACTGGACAGGCCTAATTCACCCCTCCACTTT.

This chain links TRBV24-1 with TRBJ2-7, with 7 bases identical to TRBD2. The CDR3 consists of 13 residues. Germline V gene data show CDR1 as KGHDR and CDR2 as SFDVKD. J gave up 1 base and V 10 bases, and 6 bases lay outside the gene matches. CDR3 sequence reads: CATGEGASYEQYF. In nucleotides, the CDR3 is TGTGCCACAGGGGAGGGAGCTTCCTACGAGCAGTACTTC.

The rearrangement uses TRBV7-9 and TRBJ2-7, with 7 bases identical to TRBD1. V lost 1 base, J lost 0 bases, and 6 bases stayed unmatched. The CDR3 contains 16 residues. Germline V gene lookup returns CDR1 SEHNR and CDR2 FQNEAQ (reference sequence). The CDR3 nucleotides are TGTGCCAGCAGCTTAGTCGCGACAGGGAGCTCCTACGAGCAGTACTTC. Encoded protein: CASSLVATGSSYEQYF.

This clone was seen only a few times. The chain recombines TRBV2 with TRBJ1-5; TRBD1 aligns across 8 bases. This CDR3 has 15 amino acids. Per the germline V gene, CDR1 is SNHLY and CDR2 is FYNNEI. V dropped 1 base and J dropped 9; count of bases not matched to a gene: 8. This CDR3 reads CASSEDQTGASPQHF. The CDR3 DNA reads TGTGCCAGCAGTGAAGACCAGACAGGGGCATCGCCCCAGCATTTT.

The V gene is TRBV3-1 (or the pseudogene TRBV3-2), the J gene TRBJ2-3, with 11 bases that match TRBD1. This CDR3 region has 17 residues. V shed 5 bases, J shed 10 bases, and the junction held 17 bases outside the gene matches. Looked up from germline, CDR1 is LGHDT and CDR2 is YNNKEL (reference sequence). The CDR3 here is CASSSGPGTGGWLAQYF. DNA for the CDR3: TGTGCCAGCAGCTCTGGTCCCGGGACAGGGGGATGGCTGGCGCAGTATTTT.

Concerning this clone: Other DNA sequences from this sample encode an identical CDR3 as well. The V and J genes are TRBV7-2 and TRBJ1-2, with 9 nucleotides matching TRBD1. CDR1 and CDR2 (germline): SGHTA, FQGNSA. The CDR3 sequence is 13 residues long. J lost 4 bases, V lost 3 bases, and 0 bases had no gene match. DNA for the CDR3: TGTGCCAGCAGCTTGGGACAGGGCTATGGCTACACCTTC. It encodes CASSLGQGYGYTF.

CDR3 loop: CASSQRTGNKYF. For the CDR3, the DNA is TGTGCCAGCAGTCAGCGGACAGGGAACAAGTACTTC. The rearrangement joins TRBV6-5 to TRBJ2-7; 8 bases fit TRBD1. This CDR3 spans 12 amino acids. Germline CDR1 and CDR2: MNHEY and SVGAGI. The J segment lost 11 bases and the V segment lost 5 bases, leaving 8 bases of the junction unmatched.

The chain joins TRBV6-5 to TRBJ2-1; maybe TRBD1 (5 bases). Per the germline V gene, CDR1 is MNHEY and CDR2 is SVGAGI. V lost 5 bases and J lost 6, with 17 bases in between. The CDR3 contains 15 residues. CDR3 residues: CASSQQVKLGNEQFF. CDR3 coding DNA: TGTGCCAGCAGTCAACAGGTCAAGCTGGGCAATGAGCAGTTCTTC.

This chain joins TRBV9 and TRBJ2-3; a possible D gene is TRBD1 (5 bases). Germline V lookup: CDR1 SGDLS, CDR2 YYNGEE. The ends were cut back, 4 bases at V and 6 bases at J, with 9 bases in the middle. The CDR3 is 12 amino acids. CDR3 amino acids: CASSQGADTQYF. Written as DNA, the CDR3 is TGTGCCAGCAGCCAAGGGGCGGATACGCAGTATTTT. The variable domain in full, completed from reference TRBV9 and TRBJ2-3, reads DSGVTQTPKHLITATGQRVTLRCSPRSGDLSVYWYQQSLDQGLQFLIQYYNGEERAKGNILERFSAQQFPDLHSELNLSSLELGDSALYFCASSQGADTQYFGPGTRLTVL.

This chain connects TRBV6-5 to TRBJ2-7, with D possibly being TRBD1 (5 bases). The CDR3 runs to 15 residues. Trimming removed 0 bases at V and 6 bases at J, with 15 bases between. Germline-derived CDR1 and CDR2 are MNHEY and SVGAGI. This CDR3 is CASSYSRQPIIEQYF. The CDR3 nucleotides read TGTGCCAGCAGTTACTCGCGACAGCCCATAATCGAGCAGTACTTC.

This clone was detected only a few times. The CDR3 sequence: CASSPPGQAGVTIYF. The CDR3 coding sequence is TGTGCCAGCTCACCTCCGGGACAGGCGGGCGTCACCATATATTTT. The V call is TRBV18, the J call TRBJ1-3; 8 bases are shared with TRBD1. The CDR3 is 15 residues long. Per the germline V gene, CDR1 is KGHSH and CDR2 is LQKENI. The V and J ends lost 3 bases and 9 bases, in that order; junction bases with no gene match: 10.

The chain combines TRBV18 with TRBJ2-6; TRBD1 matches at 7 bases. The junction had 7 bases not matched to a gene; V was cut back by 3 bases and J by 2 bases. This CDR3 region has 17 residues. CDR1 is KGHSH, CDR2 LQKENI, per germline. CDR3 amino acids: CASSPFLGGAGANVLTF. The CDR3 DNA sequence: TGTGCCAGCTCACCTTTTTTAGGGGGCGCTGGGGCCAACGTCCTGACTTTC.

The gene calls are TRBV19 and TRBJ1-2; D is unclear. Trimming pared 6 bases from V and 1 base from J, leaving 15 bases between. The CDR3 spans 15 residues. Germline V gene sequence: CDR1 LNHDA, CDR2 SQIVND (reference sequence). The CDR3 DNA reads TGTGCCAGTAGCCGCGTAGCAGCCGATAACTATGGCTACACCTTC. This translates into CASSRVAADNYGYTF.

V and J are TRBV12-5 and TRBJ2-5; D gene uncertain. Germline CDR1 reads LGHNT; CDR2 reads FRNRAP. Trimming removed 2 bases at V and 5 bases at J, with 9 bases between. CDR3 length: 13 amino acids. The CDR3 DNA sequence: TGTGCTAGTGGTTTGTACCCTAGGGAGACCCAGTACTTC. This sequence encodes CASGLYPRETQYF.

The gene calls are TRBV5-1 and TRBJ2-2; weak D call: TRBD2 (5 bases). CDR3 length: 14 amino acids. Germline V gives CDR1 SGHRS, CDR2 YFSETQ. V was shortened by 0 bases and J by 5 bases, with 8 bases between the two germline ends. CDR3 region: CASSLGAETGELFF. In DNA form, the CDR3 reads TGCGCCAGCAGCTTGGGAGCGGAGACCGGGGAGCTGTTTTTT.

The rearrangement links TRBV6-1 to TRBJ1-5, with 9 bases fitting TRBD1. The CDR3 consists of 16 residues. Trimming cost V 4 bases and J 3 bases; bases outside gene matches: 7. CDR1 MNHNS and CDR2 SASEGT come from the germline V gene. The CDR3 protein is CASSVGTGNNNQPQHF. The CDR3 DNA follows: TGTGCCAGCAGTGTTGGGACAGGGAATAACAATCAGCCCCAGCATTTT.

The gene calls are TRBV18 and TRBJ2-7, with 10 bases matching TRBD1. The CDR3 covers 16 residues. CDR1 KGHSH and CDR2 LQKENI come from the germline V gene. With 6 bases clipped from V and 1 base from J, the junction kept 9 bases outside the gene matches. CDR3 in DNA: TGTGCCAGCTCCCAATTAGGGACAGGGGTGTCCTACGAGCAGTACTTC. It codes for CASSQLGTGVSYEQYF.